Below, one T cell receptor (beta chain) is given with its context. Its antigen is not identified. This entry belongs to a study of cytomegalovirus exposure and HLA in healthy donors. Study context: Most genotyped donors, approximately 81% of 398, had Caucasian-associated genetic ancestry.

Whole-study findings and limits: For presence/absence analyses, sequencing depth was assumed to be roughly uniform across donors.

Vbeta (60) and Jbeta (13) primers were used in the PCR. TCRdb keeps only in-frame clones here, not all; method: immunoSEQ multiplex PCR. The top ten hold more than 0.7% of the sample, which has about 160,000 clones, approximately 88% seen once. This CDR3 comprises 11 residues. Germline assignment: CDR1 DFQATT and CDR2 SNEGSKA (reference sequence). Deletions cut 6 bases from V and 10 bases from J, with 15 bases between. Material for sequencing was PBMCs. The chain joins TRBV20-1 to TRBJ1-1; D uncertain. This receptor was identified in a woman aged 25 to 39 in good health and CMV-seronegative. Here the CDR3 reads CSAAATGLAFF. CDR3 coding DNA: TGCAGTGCAGCCGCTACGGGATTAGCTTTCTTT.